In its sample, the clone carrying this TCR beta chain was seen once. The source of the sample is a study of blood T cell repertoires in COVID-19. Study in general: Sites across the United States, Italy and Spain contributed samples from acute and convalescent COVID-19. PBMCs, B-cell-depleted T cells, or T cells were the source of the cDNA or gDNA that made up the material.

Original data processing: Quantification of nucleated cells was approximated via reference gene primer amplification. The method was immunoSEQ multiplex PCR; TCRdb's version includes in-frame clones alone and lacks a portion of them. V and J calls and clone size are as listed in that table; D and trimming were resolved from the DNA. The sample consists of tens of thousands of clones, just over 85% of them appearing once. Germline assignment: CDR1 SGHVS and CDR2 FQNEAQ. After removal of 1 base from V and 0 bases from J, the junction contained 11 bases not matched to a gene. CDR3 length equals 19 residues.

Sequencing was done on a sample of peripheral blood. The source of this sequence is a human donor in a cohort sampled during active COVID-19. The chain couples TRBV7-8 to TRBJ2-2, with 7 nucleotides matching TRBD2. The CDR3 DNA sequence: TGTGCCAGCAGCTTAGGGACTTTTGGCGGGAGAACGAACACCGGGGAGCTGTTTTTT. It translates to CASSLGTFGGRTNTGELFF.